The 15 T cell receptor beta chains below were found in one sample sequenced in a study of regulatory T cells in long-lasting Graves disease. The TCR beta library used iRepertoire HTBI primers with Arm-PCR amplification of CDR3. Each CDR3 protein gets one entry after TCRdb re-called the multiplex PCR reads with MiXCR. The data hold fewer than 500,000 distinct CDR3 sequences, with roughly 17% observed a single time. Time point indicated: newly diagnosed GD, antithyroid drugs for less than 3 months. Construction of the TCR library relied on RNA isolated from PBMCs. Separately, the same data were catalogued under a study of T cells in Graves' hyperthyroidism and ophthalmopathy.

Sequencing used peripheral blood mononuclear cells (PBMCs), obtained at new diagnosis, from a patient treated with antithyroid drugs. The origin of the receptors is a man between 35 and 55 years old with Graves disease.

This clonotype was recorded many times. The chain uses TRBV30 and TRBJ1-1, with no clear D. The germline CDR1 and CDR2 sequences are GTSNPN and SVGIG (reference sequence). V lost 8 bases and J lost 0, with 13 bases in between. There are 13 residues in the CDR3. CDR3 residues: CAGLDDMNTEAFF. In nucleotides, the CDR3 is TGTGCCGGATTGGACGACATGAACACTGAAGCTTTCTTT. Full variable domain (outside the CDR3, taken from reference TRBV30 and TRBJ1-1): SQTIHQWPATLVQPVGSPLSLECTVEGTSNPNLYWYRQAAGRGLQLLFYSVGIGQISSEVPQNLSASRPQDRQFILSSKKLLLSDSGFYLCAGLDDMNTEAFFGQGTRLTVV.

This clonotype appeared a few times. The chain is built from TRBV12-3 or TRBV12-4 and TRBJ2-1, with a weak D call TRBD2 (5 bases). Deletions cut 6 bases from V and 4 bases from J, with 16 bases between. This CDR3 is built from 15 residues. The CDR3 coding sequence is TGTGCCAGCAGCCACGTCCGGAGGCCGTACAATGAGCAGTTCTTC. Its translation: CASSHVRRPYNEQFF.

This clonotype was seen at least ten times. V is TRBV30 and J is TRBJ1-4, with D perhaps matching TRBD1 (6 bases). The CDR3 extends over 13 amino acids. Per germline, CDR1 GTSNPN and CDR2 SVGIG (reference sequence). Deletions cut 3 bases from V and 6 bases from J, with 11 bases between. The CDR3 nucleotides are TGTGCCTGGAGGGGAGGACAGTATGAAAAACTGTTTTTT. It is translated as CAWRGGQYEKLFF.

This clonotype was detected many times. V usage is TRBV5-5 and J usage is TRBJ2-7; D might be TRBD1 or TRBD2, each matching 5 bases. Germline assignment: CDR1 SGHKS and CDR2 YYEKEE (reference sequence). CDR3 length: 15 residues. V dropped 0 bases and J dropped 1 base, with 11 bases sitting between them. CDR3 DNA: TGTGCCAGCAGCTTGGCGCCGGGACCGTCCTACGAGCAGTACTTC. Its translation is CASSLAPGPSYEQYF.

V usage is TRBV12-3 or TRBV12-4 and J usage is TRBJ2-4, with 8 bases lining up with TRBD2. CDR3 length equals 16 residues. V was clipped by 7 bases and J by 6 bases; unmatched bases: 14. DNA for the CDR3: TGTGCCAGCACCCTACAAGTAGCGGGAAGTCTAAACATTCAGTACTTC. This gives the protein CASTLQVAGSLNIQYF.

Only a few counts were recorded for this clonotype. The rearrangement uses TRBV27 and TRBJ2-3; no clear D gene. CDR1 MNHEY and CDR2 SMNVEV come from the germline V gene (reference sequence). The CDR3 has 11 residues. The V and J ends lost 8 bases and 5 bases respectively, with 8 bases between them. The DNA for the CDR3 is TGTGCCAGCGCGGAGCGAGATACGCAGTATTTT. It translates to CASAERDTQYF.

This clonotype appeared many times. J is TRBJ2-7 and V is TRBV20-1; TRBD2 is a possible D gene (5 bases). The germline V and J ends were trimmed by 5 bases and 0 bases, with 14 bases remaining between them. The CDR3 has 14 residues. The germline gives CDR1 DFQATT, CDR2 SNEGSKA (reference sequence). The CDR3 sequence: CSAPADGYSYEQYF. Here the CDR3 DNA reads TGCAGTGCTCCAGCGGACGGATACTCCTACGAGCAGTACTTC.

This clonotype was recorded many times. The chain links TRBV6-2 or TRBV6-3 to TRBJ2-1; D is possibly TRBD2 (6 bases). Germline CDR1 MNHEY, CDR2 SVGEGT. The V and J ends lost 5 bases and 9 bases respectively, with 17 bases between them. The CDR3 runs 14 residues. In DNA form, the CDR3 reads TGTGCCAGCAGTGAATTCGGGGGTACCGGTGAGCAGTTCTTC. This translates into CASSEFGGTGEQFF.

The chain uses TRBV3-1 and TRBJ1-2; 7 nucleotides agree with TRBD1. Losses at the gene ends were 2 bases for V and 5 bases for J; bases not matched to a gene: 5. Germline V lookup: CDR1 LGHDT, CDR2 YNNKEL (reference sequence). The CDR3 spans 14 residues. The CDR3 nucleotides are TGTGCCAGCAGCCAACGACAGGGCTCATATGGCTACACCTTC. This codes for CASSQRQGSYGYTF.

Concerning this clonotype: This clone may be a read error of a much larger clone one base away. The CDR3: CASSLNRGDRETQYF. In DNA form, the CDR3 reads TGTGCCAGCAGTTTAAACAGGGGGGACAGGGAGACCCAGTACTTC. V is TRBV27 and J is TRBJ2-1; TRBD1 matches at 8 bases. The J call may be incorrect, as the DNA end agrees better with TRBJ2-5. In germline, CDR1 is MNHEY, CDR2 SMNVEV (reference sequence). The CDR3 runs to 15 residues.

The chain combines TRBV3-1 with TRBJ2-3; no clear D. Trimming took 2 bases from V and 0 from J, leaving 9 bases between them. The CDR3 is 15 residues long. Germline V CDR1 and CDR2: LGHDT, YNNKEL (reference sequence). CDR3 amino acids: CASSQRLGSTDTQYF. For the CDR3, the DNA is TGTGCCAGCAGCCAACGCCTGGGGAGCACAGATACGCAGTATTTT.

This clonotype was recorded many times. The CDR3 DNA sequence: TGTGCCAGCAGTTTACGGGGCCGGACAGGGAACACCGGGGAGCTGTTTTTT. Translated, it gives CASSLRGRTGNTGELFF. The chain is built from TRBV28 and TRBJ2-2, with 7 bases fitting TRBD1. The CDR3 loop spans 17 amino acids. V trimming: 2 bases; J trimming: 1 base; junction bases outside the gene matches: 7. Germline CDR1 reads MDHEN; CDR2 reads SYDVKM.

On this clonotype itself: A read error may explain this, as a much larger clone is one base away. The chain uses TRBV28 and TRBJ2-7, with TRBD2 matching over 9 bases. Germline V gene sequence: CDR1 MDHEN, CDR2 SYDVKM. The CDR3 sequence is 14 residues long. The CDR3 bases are TGTGCCAGCAGAGTAGCGGGAGCTCGGTACGAGCAGCACTTC. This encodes CASRVAGARYEQHF.

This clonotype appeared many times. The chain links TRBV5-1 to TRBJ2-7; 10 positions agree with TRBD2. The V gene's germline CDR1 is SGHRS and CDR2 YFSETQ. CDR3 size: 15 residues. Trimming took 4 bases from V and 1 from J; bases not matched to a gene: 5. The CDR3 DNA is TGCGCCAGCAGCCCAACTAGCGGGGTATCCTACGAGCAGTACTTC. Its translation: CASSPTSGVSYEQYF.

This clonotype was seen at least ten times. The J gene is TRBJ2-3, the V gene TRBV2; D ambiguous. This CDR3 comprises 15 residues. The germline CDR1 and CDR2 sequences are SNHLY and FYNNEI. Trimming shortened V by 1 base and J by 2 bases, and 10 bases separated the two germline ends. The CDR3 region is CASSEGRRSTDTQYF. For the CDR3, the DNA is TGTGCCAGCAGTGAAGGCAGGCGGTCCACAGATACGCAGTATTTT.